This T cell receptor (beta chain) appears in the sequencing data of a study of PD-1 blockade in classical Hodgkin lymphoma. Overall study findings and caveats: Why repertoires differed is undefined; disease activity or prior therapy possibly contributed.

Documented time point: cycle 4 day 1 (C4D1), after 6 weeks of nivolumab. Relapse was seen in all patients after autologous stem cell transplantation, and brentuximab vedotin exposure was variable. The CDR3 covers 15 residues. Germline V lookup: CDR1 KGHSH, CDR2 LQKENI. V was cut by 8 bases and J by 6 bases, with 20 bases left in between. About this clone: Its antigen is not known.

The data were produced by immunoSEQ multiplex PCR, yet TCRdb's version contains in-frame clones alone and is incomplete. The repertoire holds 64,000 or so clones, with over 85% as singletons. This TCR was recovered from a human donor with classical Hodgkin lymphoma. Sequencing used peripheral blood mononuclear cells (PBMCs), obtained before the fourth cycle of nivolumab. The chain employs TRBV18 and TRBJ2-1; D tentatively fits TRBD1 or TRBD2 (5 bases each). CDR3 protein: CASIPGTEPSNEQFF. Written as DNA, the CDR3 is TGTGCCAGCATCCCGGGGACCGAGCCGTCCAATGAGCAGTTCTTC.